Presented here are 22 T cell receptor beta chains from one specimen sequenced in a study of graft-versus-host responses after intestinal transplantation. For these receptors, no antigen is known. Profiled with immunoSEQ multiplex PCR; TCRdb holds only in-frame clones, not every one. The profile shows fewer than 50,000 clones, approximately 88% of them singletons. This specimen consisted of unstimulated CD4+ T cells sorted from spleen or lymph node cells, obtained before transplant. These receptors originate from a human donor who was the organ donor for an intestinal transplant.

This clone was observed a handful of times. The rearrangement joins TRBV19 to TRBJ1-2; D unresolved. The CDR3 sequence is 13 residues long. Germline V lookup: CDR1 LNHDA, CDR2 SQIVND (reference sequence). V dropped 2 bases and J dropped 1 base, with 5 bases sitting between them. The CDR3 region is CASSILGNYGYTF. The CDR3 DNA is TGTGCCAGTAGTATACTGGGTAACTATGGCTACACCTTC.

The gene calls are TRBV6-6 and TRBJ1-1; D remains unclear. V lost 5 bases and J 0 bases, leaving 10 bases between the germline ends. Germline values: CDR1 MNHNY, CDR2 SVGAGI (reference sequence). This CDR3 has 14 amino acids. CDR3 amino acids: CASSPQVMNTEAFF. In DNA, the CDR3 is TGTGCCAGCAGTCCTCAGGTGATGAACACTGAAGCTTTCTTT.

The gene calls are TRBV6-1 and TRBJ1-1; TRBD1 matches 10 bases. CDR1 is MNHNS, CDR2 SASEGT, per germline. The CDR3 is 15 amino acids. Trimming took 6 bases from V and 3 from J; bases not matched to a gene: 7. CDR3 nucleotides: TGTGCCAGCAGAGAGACAGGGGGCATGGACACTGAAGCTTTCTTT. It translates to CASRETGGMDTEAFF.

The chain is built from TRBV11-2 and TRBJ1-1, with D unclear. The CDR3 extends over 17 amino acids. V was trimmed by 6 bases and J by 5 bases, leaving 25 bases between them. CDR1 is SGHAT, CDR2 FQNNGV, per germline. CDR3 region: CASSLKNGLGRGTEAFF. The CDR3 DNA sequence: TGTGCCAGCAGTTTAAAAAACGGGCTCGGTCGGGGAACTGAAGCTTTCTTT.

V gene TRBV6-6 combines with J gene TRBJ1-2; TRBD1 agrees at 10 bases. CDR3 length equals 15 residues. Germline V CDR1 and CDR2: MNHNY, SVGAGI (reference sequence). J was trimmed by 7 bases and V by 7 bases; bases with no gene match: 12. CDR3 amino acids: CASTLVMGQGLGYTF. The CDR3, as DNA: TGTGCCAGCACTCTAGTAATGGGACAGGGGCTTGGCTACACCTTC.

The J gene is TRBJ1-1, the V gene TRBV10-3; D remains unclear. The V gene's germline CDR1 is ENHRY and CDR2 SYGVKD. The CDR3 loop spans 12 amino acids. The V gene lost 4 bases and the J gene lost 9 bases, with 12 bases spanning the gap. The CDR3 nucleotides read TGTGCCATCAGTGGGGGAGATTTGCAAGCTTTCTTT. This codes for CAISGGDLQAFF.

The chain has TRBV6-1 and TRBJ2-7, with TRBD2 identical over 12 bases. V dropped 2 bases and J dropped 0; count of bases not matched to a gene: 8. The CDR3 consists of 18 residues. Germline values: CDR1 MNHNS, CDR2 SASEGT. The CDR3 DNA is TGTGCCAGCAGTGAAAGGCCTAGCGGGGGGGTTATCTCCTACGAGCAGTACTTC. Its translation is CASSERPSGGVISYEQYF.

This clone was counted only a few times. V usage is TRBV27 and J usage is TRBJ2-7, with TRBD2 identical over 10 bases. V dropped 2 bases and J dropped 7; count of bases not matched to a gene: 8. The CDR3 length is 15 residues. Per the germline V gene, CDR1 is MNHEY and CDR2 is SMNVEV (reference sequence). The CDR3 region is CASSLRGLAGEEQYF. CDR3 bases: TGTGCCAGCAGTTTAAGAGGGCTAGCGGGGGAAGAGCAGTACTTC.

The chain employs TRBV15 and TRBJ2-5; no clear D gene. The CDR3 covers 15 residues. Germline assignment: CDR1 LNHNV and CDR2 YYDKDF (reference sequence). The V gene lost 0 bases and the J gene lost 7 bases, with 15 bases spanning the gap. The CDR3 coding sequence is TGTGCCACCAGCAGAGATCATGAGGATCGTAGGACCCAGTACTTC. Its translation is CATSRDHEDRRTQYF.

The J gene is TRBJ2-4, the V gene TRBV10-1; D gene ambiguous. Germline V CDR1 and CDR2: WNHNN, SYGVQD (reference sequence). Trimming removed 3 bases from V and 2 bases from J, with 5 bases in between. The CDR3 runs 13 residues. DNA of the CDR3: TGCGCCAGCAGTGAAGGGACCAAAAACATTCAGTACTTC. This sequence encodes CASSEGTKNIQYF.

The gene calls are TRBV6-1 and TRBJ2-7; D possibly corresponds to TRBD1 (6 bases). V was trimmed by 5 bases and J by 1 base, leaving 15 bases between them. The germline V gene has CDR1 MNHNS and CDR2 SASEGT. CDR3 length equals 15 residues. The CDR3 DNA follows: TGTGCCAGCAGTCCTACAGGGAAACCTTCCTACGAGCAGTACTTC. Its protein product is CASSPTGKPSYEQYF.

The rearrangement uses TRBV27 and TRBJ2-3; D possibly corresponds to TRBD2 (6 bases). CDR3 length: 14 amino acids. Germline CDR1 and CDR2: MNHEY and SMNVEV (reference sequence). Trimming stripped 7 bases from V and 2 bases from J, with 13 bases between. This chain's CDR3 is CASTGLPLTDTQYF. DNA of the CDR3: TGTGCCAGCACGGGACTCCCGCTCACAGATACGCAGTATTTT.

The chain is built from TRBV29-1 and TRBJ2-7; TRBD2 agrees at 7 bases. CDR1 is SQVTM, CDR2 ANQGSEA, per germline. V lost 7 bases and J lost 6; bases outside the gene matches: 6. This CDR3 has 11 residues. The CDR3, as DNA: TGCAGCGGACTACTAGCGACCGAGCAGTACTTC. Translating gives CSGLLATEQYF.

The V call is TRBV2, the J call TRBJ1-4; 9 bases map to TRBD1. The ends lost 5 bases at V and 2 bases at J; junction bases unmatched: 3. Germline V lookup: CDR1 SNHLY, CDR2 FYNNEI. The CDR3 totals 15 residues. CDR3 DNA sequence: TGTGCCAGCAGTCCGACAGGGGGGACTAATGAAAAACTGTTTTTT. Translation: CASSPTGGTNEKLFF. The full variable domain, with the rest looked up from reference TRBV2 and TRBJ1-4, is EPEVTQTPSHQVTQMGQEVILRCVPISNHLYFYWYRQILGQKVEFLVSFYNNEISEKSEIFDDQFSVERPDGSNFTLKIRSTKLEDSAMYFCASSPTGGTNEKLFFGSGTQLSVL.

This chain links TRBV7-3 with TRBJ2-6; weak D call: TRBD1 (5 bases). The CDR3 loop spans 19 amino acids. CDR1 and CDR2 from the germline V gene are SGHTA and FQGTGA. V dropped 4 bases and J dropped 5 bases, with 24 bases sitting between them. CDR3 protein: CASSYSTDAYKSRANVLTF. In DNA form, the CDR3 reads TGTGCCAGCAGCTACTCGACAGACGCTTACAAAAGTCGGGCCAACGTCCTGACTTTC. Full variable domain (remainder filled in from reference TRBV7-3 and TRBJ2-6): GAGVSQTPSNKVTEKGKYVELRCDPISGHTALYWYRQSLGQGPEFLIYFQGTGAADDSGLPNDRFFAVRPEGSVSTLKIQRTERGDSAVYLCASSYSTDAYKSRANVLTFGAGSRLTVL.

The V and J genes are TRBV27 and TRBJ1-5; D remains unclear. Trimming stripped 2 bases from V and 0 bases from J, with 5 bases between. The CDR3 consists of 14 residues. The V gene's germline CDR1 is MNHEY and CDR2 SMNVEV (reference sequence). The CDR3 sequence is CASSLVYSNQPQHF. DNA for the CDR3: TGTGCCAGCAGTTTAGTTTATAGCAATCAGCCCCAGCATTTT.

The chain carries TRBV30 and TRBJ2-7; 8 nucleotides match TRBD2. The CDR3 extends over 14 amino acids. J was trimmed by 9 bases and V by 1 base; bases with no gene match: 11. The germline V gene encodes CDR1 GTSNPN and CDR2 SVGIG (reference sequence). The CDR3 coding sequence is TGTGCCTGGAGTGAGGAGCGGGGGTCCACCGGGCAGTACTTC. This encodes CAWSEERGSTGQYF.

The V call is TRBV5-4, the J call TRBJ2-1, with 14 bases fitting TRBD2. V dropped 4 bases and J dropped 3; count of bases not matched to a gene: 6. The CDR3 is made up of 17 amino acids. Germline V CDR1 and CDR2: SGHNT, YYREEE (reference sequence). CDR3 sequence (DNA): TGTGCCAGCAGCGGAGGGACTAGCGGGAGACGCTACAATGAGCAGTTCTTC. Its translation: CASSGGTSGRRYNEQFF. Full variable domain (rest looked up from reference TRBV5-4 and TRBJ2-1): ETGVTQSPTHLIKTRGQQVTLRCSSQSGHNTVSWYQQALGQGPQFIFQYYREEENGRGNFPPRFSGLQFPNYSSELNVNALELDDSALYLCASSGGTSGRRYNEQFFGPGTRLTVL.

The V gene is TRBV2, the J gene TRBJ1-1; 9 nucleotides align to TRBD1. Germline CDR1 SNHLY, CDR2 FYNNEI. The CDR3 totals 13 residues. J lost 4 bases, V lost 6 bases, and 3 bases had no gene match. Written as DNA, the CDR3 is TGTGCCAGCAGAGTGACAGGGGGCACTGAAGCTTTCTTT. It specifies CASRVTGGTEAFF.

The chain is built from TRBV6-1 and TRBJ2-1, with no clear D. V was pared by 6 bases and J by 10 bases, with 10 bases between. Germline V gene sequence: CDR1 MNHNS, CDR2 SASEGT. CDR3 length: 11 amino acids. CDR3 nucleotide sequence: TGTGCCAGCAGCCCCTCTGGCGAGCAGTTCTTC. As protein: CASSPSGEQFF.

The chain has TRBV27 and TRBJ1-2; D not resolved. Trimming removed 2 bases at V and 0 bases at J, with 13 bases between. This CDR3 spans 16 amino acids. Germline CDR1 is MNHEY and CDR2 is SMNVEV (reference sequence). The CDR3 loop is CASSLLSSATNYGYTF. For the CDR3, the DNA is TGTGCCAGCAGTTTACTATCCTCAGCTACTAACTATGGCTACACCTTC.

This chain joins TRBV6-5 and TRBJ1-1; possibly TRBD1 for D (6 bases). Germline assignment: CDR1 MNHEY and CDR2 SVGAGI. The CDR3 is 13 amino acids. The V gene lost 5 bases and the J gene lost 6 bases, with 13 bases spanning the gap. CDR3 sequence reads: CASSETGRPEAFF. The CDR3 DNA sequence: TGTGCCAGCAGTGAAACAGGGAGGCCTGAAGCTTTCTTT.